This is a list of T cell receptor beta chains from one sample in a study of cytomegalovirus exposure and HLA in healthy donors. Assay: immunoSEQ multiplex PCR; the TCRdb copy retains only in-frame clones and omits some. Among under 250,000 clones listed, roughly 83% were seen once. The sequenced material came from PBMCs. The receptors were gathered from a woman aged 18-29 years in good health and CMV-seronegative. The CDR3 runs from the conserved cysteine through the conserved F or W. The order of the fields is V gene, J gene, clone size, D gene, CDR3 DNA, CDR3 protein. D genes are given only for firm matches. Rows give clone size only sometimes, using once, few, many, or a class for an expanded clone.

>TRBV5-4|TRBJ1-2|NA|TRBD1
TGTGCCAGCAGTTTGGATCCGACAGGGGGTATAGGCTACACCTTC
CASSLDPTGGIGYTF
>TRBV2|TRBJ1-1|NA|NA
TGTGCCAGCAGTGATACAGAAATGAACACTGAAGCTTTCTTT
CASSDTEMNTEAFF
>TRBV6-5|TRBJ2-7|NA|NA
TGTGCCAGCGGCAGAGACGAGCAGTACTTC
CASGRDEQYF
>TRBV27|TRBJ2-2|once|NA
TGTGCCAGCAGTTTCCGGACTGAACCTAACACCGGGGAGCTGTTTTTT
CASSFRTEPNTGELFF
>TRBV19|TRBJ2-3|NA|NA
TGTGCCAGTAGTATCAGCGGGGATACGCAGTATTTT
CASSISGDTQYF
>TRBV5-6|TRBJ2-3|NA|NA
TGTGCCAGCAGCTCGGACTTGGGGGGAACAGATACGCAGTATTTT
CASSSDLGGTDTQYF
>TRBV6-5|TRBJ2-1|NA|TRBD1
TGTGCCAGCAGTCAGGACAGGGCACTGGGGGATGAGCAGTTCTTC
CASSQDRALGDEQFF
>TRBV5-4|TRBJ1-2|NA|NA
TGTGCCAGCAGCTTGCAGGGCATACGGGGCTACACCTTC
CASSLQGIRGYTF
>TRBV30|TRBJ2-2|NA|TRBD1
TGTGCCTGGAGTTCCGGGACAGGGGGCGCCGGGGAGCTGTTTTTT
CAWSSGTGGAGELFF
>TRBV6-6|TRBJ2-2|NA|NA
TGTGCCAGCAGTTCCTGGACTTCCACCGGGGAGCTGTTTTTT
CASSSWTSTGELFF
>TRBV2|TRBJ1-4|NA|NA
TGTGCCAGCAGTGAACCGAAAAATGAAAAACTGTTTTTT
CASSEPKNEKLFF
>TRBV7-2|TRBJ1-2|NA|TRBD1
TGTGCCAGCAGCTTAGCGTTTGATAGGGGGCGTAGTGTTGGCTACACCTTC
CASSLAFDRGRSVGYTF
>TRBV5-1|TRBJ1-2|many|NA
TGCGCCAGCAGCTTGACTAACTATGGCTACACCTTC
CASSLTNYGYTF
>TRBV6-5|TRBJ1-1|NA|TRBD1
TGTGCCAGCAGTTACGCTTGGACAGGGGGCACTGAAGCTTTCTTT
CASSYAWTGGTEAFF
>TRBV5-1|TRBJ2-1|few|NA
TGCGCCAGCAGCCAGGCAAGGGACTCCCTAGAAAGAGGCAATGAGCAGTTCTTC
CASSQARDSLERGNEQFF
>TRBV27|TRBJ2-1|once|TRBD2
TGTGCCAGCAGGGTAACCGGGACTAGCGGATACAATGAGCAGTTCTTC
CASRVTGTSGYNEQFF
>TRBV6-6|TRBJ1-5|few|NA
TGTGCCAGCAGTTACGGATCGAGTCAGCCCCAGCATTTT
CASSYGSSQPQHF
>TRBV15|TRBJ2-7|NA|NA
TGTGCCACCAGCAGAGATGGGGCGGGACGGGGGTACGAGCAGTACTTC
CATSRDGAGRGYEQYF
>TRBV18|TRBJ1-5|NA|NA
TGTGCCAGCTCACCAGGGGGCGAGCGCCAGCCCCAGCATTTT
CASSPGGERQPQHF
>TRBV7-7|TRBJ2-6|NA|NA
TGTGCCAGCAGACCCGGGCTAACCAACTCTGGGGCCAACGTCCTGACTTTC
CASRPGLTNSGANVLTF
>TRBV6-5|TRBJ2-1|NA|TRBD1
TGTGCCAGCAGTTACGGGGGCGGGACAGGCGAGCAGTTCTTC
CASSYGGGTGEQFF
>TRBV19|TRBJ2-3|once|NA
TGTGCCAGTAGTATACAACCCTCGACGTCAGATACGCAGTATTTT
CASSIQPSTSDTQYF
>TRBV19|TRBJ2-6|NA|NA
TGTGCCAGTAGAACGACAGAGTTAATCTCTGGGGCCAACGTCCTGACTTTC
CASRTTELISGANVLTF
>TRBV5-8|TRBJ1-5|NA|TRBD1
TGTGCCAGCAGCCAAAGGGACAGGGGGCGAGTCCAGCCCCAGCATTTT
CASSQRDRGRVQPQHF
>TRBV5-4|TRBJ2-5|NA|TRBD2
TGTGCCAGCAGCTTGGCGGCGGTAGCGGGGGGCCGGGAGACCCAGTACTTC
CASSLAAVAGGRETQYF
>TRBV6-5|TRBJ2-1|NA|NA
TGTGCCAGCAGGCGGACACCCTTGGGGCATGAGCAGTTCTTC
CASRRTPLGHEQFF
>TRBV11-2|TRBJ2-1|many|NA
TGTGCCAGCAGTCCTCAACGGGGTAGCGCCAGCTCCTACAATGAGCAGTTCTTC
CASSPQRGSASSYNEQFF